Each of the 17 T cell receptor beta chains below was sequenced from the same sample in a study of blood T cell repertoires in COVID-19. TCRdb's table, derived via immunoSEQ multiplex PCR, lists solely in-frame clones and lacks some. Among over 200,000 clones, approximately 89% were seen once, and the ten largest hold about 4%. The specimen sequenced was PBMCs or T cells enriched from blood (not recorded which). The receptors derive from a woman aged 25 to 39 who had been exposed to COVID-19.

The J gene is TRBJ1-2, the V gene TRBV30, with TRBD1 identical over 12 bases. The junction had 16 bases not matched to a gene; V was cut back by 4 bases and J by 7 bases. Germline V gives CDR1 GTSNPN, CDR2 SVGIG (reference sequence). This CDR3 contains 17 residues. The CDR3 sequence: CAWITRWTGQGAGGYTF. The CDR3 nucleotides are TGTGCCTGGATTACGAGATGGACGGGACAGGGGGCGGGTGGCTACACCTTC.

V usage is TRBV7-3 and J usage is TRBJ2-3; a possible D gene is TRBD2 (7 bases). From germline, CDR1 is SGHTA and CDR2 FQGTGA. Trimming shortened V by 0 bases and J by 2 bases, and 12 bases separated the two germline ends. There are 16 residues in the CDR3. The CDR3 DNA follows: TGTGCCAGCAGCTTAACGGGGGGGCCCTACACAGATACGCAGTATTTT. This codes for CASSLTGGPYTDTQYF.

The chain uses TRBV20-1 and TRBJ2-3; TRBD2 might be the D (6 bases). Germline values: CDR1 DFQATT, CDR2 SNEGSKA (reference sequence). The CDR3 extends over 11 amino acids. Trimming shortened V by 6 bases and J by 7 bases, and 11 bases separated the two germline ends. CDR3 sequence reads: CSAGDWYTQYF. DNA of the CDR3: TGCAGTGCCGGGGACTGGTATACGCAGTATTTT.

V gene TRBV10-3 combines with J gene TRBJ1-5; 9 nucleotides agree with TRBD1. This CDR3 comprises 13 residues. In germline, CDR1 is ENHRY, CDR2 SYGVKD. V dropped 5 bases and J dropped 5; count of bases not matched to a gene: 1. The CDR3 coding sequence is TGTGCCATCAGTCGGGACAGGGATCAGCCCCAGCATTTT. It yields the protein CAISRDRDQPQHF.

This rearrangement joins TRBV30 to TRBJ1-6, with 10 bases aligning to TRBD1. This CDR3 has 16 amino acids. J was trimmed by 5 bases and V by 3 bases; bases with no gene match: 7. Per the germline V gene, CDR1 is GTSNPN and CDR2 is SVGIG (reference sequence). The CDR3 bases are TGTGCCTGGAGGATGACAGGGGGCGCAGATAATTCACCCCTCCACTTT. Encoded protein: CAWRMTGGADNSPLHF.

The chain couples TRBV5-4 to TRBJ2-7; 11 bases are shared with TRBD2. The V gene's germline CDR1 is SGHNT and CDR2 YYREEE (reference sequence). V trimming: 0 bases; J trimming: 3 bases; junction bases outside the gene matches: 2. The CDR3 runs to 15 residues. CDR3 bases: TGTGCCAGCAGCTTGGATAGCGGGGGGGGCTACGAGCAGTACTTC. Its translation is CASSLDSGGGYEQYF.

The gene calls are TRBV15 and TRBJ2-3, with 12 nucleotides matching TRBD2. Germline V gene data show CDR1 as LNHNV and CDR2 as YYDKDF (reference sequence). The CDR3 contains 16 residues. Unmatched junction bases numbered 4, after V lost 1 base and J lost 5 bases. The CDR3 loop is CATSRALAGGLDTQYF. CDR3 coding DNA: TGTGCCACCAGCAGAGCACTAGCGGGAGGTTTAGATACGCAGTATTTT.

The rearrangement joins TRBV5-5 to TRBJ1-5; D ambiguous. The CDR3 loop spans 14 amino acids. Germline V gene lookup returns CDR1 SGHKS and CDR2 YYEKEE (reference sequence). The V end was cut by 1 base, the J end by 6 bases, with 11 bases between. Here the CDR3 DNA reads TGTGCCAGCAGCTTGAGGGCGGGGAGTCAGCCCCAGCATTTT. This gives the protein CASSLRAGSQPQHF.

V usage is TRBV4-1 and J usage is TRBJ2-4; 11 bases agree with TRBD2. CDR3 length equals 19 residues. Per the germline V gene, CDR1 is MGHRA and CDR2 is YSYEKL. With 1 base clipped from V and 0 bases from J, the junction kept 8 bases outside the gene matches. The CDR3 here is CASSQGPGLAEGAKNIQYF. The CDR3 coding sequence is TGCGCCAGCAGCCAAGGTCCGGGACTAGCGGAGGGAGCCAAAAACATTCAGTACTTC.

The CDR3 bases are TGTGCCAGCAGTTTGAGCGGCGTCGAGCAGTACTTC. Amino acids: CASSLSGVEQYF. The V and J genes are TRBV12-3 or TRBV12-4 and TRBJ2-7; D is perhaps TRBD2 (5 bases). This CDR3 contains 12 residues. V was clipped by 3 bases and J by 6 bases, with 9 bases between them.

This chain joins TRBV3-1 (or the pseudogene TRBV3-2) and TRBJ2-3; TRBD2 aligns across 8 bases. The CDR3 totals 16 residues. Germline V gives CDR1 LGHDT, CDR2 YNNKEL (reference sequence). Trimming cost V 2 bases and J 5 bases; bases outside gene matches: 9. CDR3 loop: CASSQLRAGGLDTQYF. The CDR3 region has the DNA TGTGCCAGCAGCCAATTGAGGGCGGGAGGCTTAGATACGCAGTATTTT.

The rearrangement links TRBV10-1 to TRBJ2-3; 10 nucleotides match TRBD1. The CDR3 consists of 14 residues. The V gene's germline CDR1 is WNHNN and CDR2 SYGVQD (reference sequence). V dropped 5 bases and J dropped 4; count of bases not matched to a gene: 3. CDR3 sequence reads: CASSFGTGADTQYF. CDR3 nucleotide sequence: TGCGCCAGCAGTTTCGGGACAGGGGCAGATACGCAGTATTTT.

J is TRBJ2-3 and V is TRBV5-4; a weak D match, TRBD1 (6 bases). The CDR3 runs 17 residues. V was shortened by 2 bases and J by 1 base, with 17 bases between the two germline ends. Germline V gene lookup returns CDR1 SGHNT and CDR2 YYREEE (reference sequence). The CDR3 protein is CASSFRNQGIRTDTQYF. CDR3 coding DNA: TGTGCCAGCAGCTTCCGAAACCAGGGGATTCGCACAGATACGCAGTATTTT.

The CDR3 region is CASSMTDNEQFF. CDR3 in DNA: TGTGCCAGCAGTATGACAGACAATGAGCAGTTCTTC. The chain couples TRBV12-3 or TRBV12-4 to TRBJ2-1; D is perhaps TRBD1 (5 bases). Trimming pared 5 bases from V and 5 bases from J, leaving 7 bases between. The CDR3 spans 12 residues.

The chain couples TRBV10-2 to TRBJ2-1, with 8 bases that match TRBD2. The length of the CDR3 is 15 residues. CDR1 WSHSY and CDR2 SAAADI come from the germline V gene. Losses at the gene ends were 2 bases for V and 4 bases for J; bases not matched to a gene: 4. The CDR3, as DNA: TGCGCCAGCAGTGAGGCTAGCGGGTTATACAATGAGCAGTTCTTC. This sequence encodes CASSEASGLYNEQFF.

The J gene is TRBJ2-1, the V gene TRBV23-1, with D hard to call. TRBV23-1 is placed among ORFs of uncertain function. V was trimmed by 11 bases and J by 5 bases, leaving 4 bases between them. The CDR3 is 9 residues long. CDR3 coding DNA: TGCGCCGGAGACAATGAGCAGTTCTTC. It encodes CAGDNEQFF.

This clone was detected once. The gene calls are TRBV9 and TRBJ2-3, with 8 bases that match TRBD1. This CDR3 region has 16 residues. Germline CDR1 SGDLS, CDR2 YYNGEE. V dropped 0 bases and J dropped 4; count of bases not matched to a gene: 7. The DNA for the CDR3 is TGTGCCAGCAGCGTAGCGACAGGGGAAGGAGCAGATACGCAGTATTTT. It yields the protein CASSVATGEGADTQYF.